This is a list of T cell receptor beta chains from one sample in a study of T cells in Graves' hyperthyroidism and ophthalmopathy. Via MiXCR, TCRdb re-called the multiplex PCR reads, giving one row per CDR3 protein. Here the sample spans more than 500,000 distinct CDR3 sequences, around 13% being singletons. The sample comprised blood. The source is a woman aged 35 to 49 with Graves' hyperthyroidism. Each CDR3 is given with its conserved first and last residue. Fields, in order: J gene, V gene, clone size, D gene, CDR3 DNA, CDR3 protein. The D gene is left open where the match is weak. Part of the rows lack a size; the others show once, few, many or a class for expanded clones.

>TRBJ2-3|TRBV3-1|many|NA
TGTGCCAGCAGCCGTATTACTAGCACAGATACGCAGTATTTT
CASSRITSTDTQYF
>TRBJ1-6|TRBV7-2|NA|TRBD1
TGTGCCAGCAGCCGGGGACAGGGGGCAGGGAATTCACCCCTCCACTTT
CASSRGQGAGNSPLHF
>TRBJ1-2|TRBV13|many|NA
TGTGCCAGCACAGGGTTCAAATACTTGGATGGCTACACCTTC
CASTGFKYLDGYTF
>TRBJ2-3|TRBV5-1|many|NA
TGCGCCAGCAGCTTGGTTCACACAGATACGCAGTATTTT
CASSLVHTDTQYF
>TRBJ1-1|TRBV29-1|NA|TRBD1
TGCAGCGCCGGGCCTACAGGGGAAACTGAAGCTTTCTTT
CSAGPTGETEAFF
>TRBJ1-1|TRBV28|NA|NA
TGTGCCAGCTGGGGATCGAACACTGAAGCTTTCTTT
CASWGSNTEAFF
>TRBJ2-7|TRBV29-1|few|TRBD1
TGCAGCGTTGGACAGGGGGAAATCTACGAGCAGTACTTC
CSVGQGEIYEQYF
>TRBJ2-2|TRBV12-3/TRBV12-4|many|NA
TGTGCCAGCAGCAACCCCGGGGCAGAATCCGGGGAGCTGTTTTTT
CASSNPGAESGELFF
>TRBJ2-1|TRBV6-5|few|TRBD2
TGTGCCAGCAGTTACTCAGCGGGGCCATACAATGAGCAGTTCTTC
CASSYSAGPYNEQFF
>TRBJ2-1|TRBV18|many|TRBD1
TGTGCCAGCTCAACGACAGGGTCCACCTACAATGAGCAGTTCTTC
CASSTTGSTYNEQFF
>TRBJ1-5|TRBV29-1|NA|NA
TGCAGCCCCGCTGTCCTCAGGTCCCCCAATCAGCCCCAGCATTTT
CSPAVLRSPNQPQHF
>TRBJ1-3|TRBV12-3/TRBV12-4|many|NA
TGTGCCAGCACCTTAGGGCACAGCGATGGAAACACCATATATTTT
CASTLGHSDGNTIYF
>TRBJ2-1|TRBV4-1|once|NA
TGCGCCAGCAGCCAAGTTGCAGCGGGCAGCTACAATGAGCAGTTCTTC
CASSQVAAGSYNEQFF
>TRBJ1-2|TRBV28|NA|NA
TGTGCCAGCAGTTCACCCAGGATCGGAGACTATGGCTACACCTTC
CASSSPRIGDYGYTF
>TRBJ1-2|TRBV20-1|NA|NA
TGCAGTGCCACCCCAGCGGCCTATGGCTACACCTTC
CSATPAAYGYTF
>TRBJ1-5|TRBV20-1|NA|TRBD1
TGCAGTGCTTTACCGGGACAGGGATATAGCAATCAGCCCCAGCATTTT
CSALPGQGYSNQPQHF
>TRBJ2-5|TRBV5-1|many|NA
TGCGCCAGCAGCCTAATACCGGGGGAAGAGACCCAGTACTTC
CASSLIPGEETQYF
>TRBJ2-5|TRBV10-2|NA|TRBD2
TGCGCCAGCAGTGAGTCCCTAGCGGGAGGGGAGGAGACCCAGTACTTC
CASSESLAGGEETQYF
>TRBJ2-3|TRBV29-1|NA|NA
TGCAGCGGGGGAGAAGGGACAGATACGCAGTATTTT
CSGGEGTDTQYF
>TRBJ1-1|TRBV6-2/TRBV6-3|few|TRBD1
TGTGCCAGCACTTACGGGACAGACATGAACACTGAAGCTTTCTTT
CASTYGTDMNTEAFF
>TRBJ2-7|TRBV6-2/TRBV6-3|many|TRBD1
TGTGCCAGCAGTTACTTCAGGGGGCGCCCCGACGAGCAGTACTTC
CASSYFRGRPDEQYF
>TRBJ1-2|TRBV2|NA|NA
TGTGCCAGCAGTGAATCCCTCCCCTTAGAGATCTATGGCTACACCTTC
CASSESLPLEIYGYTF
>TRBJ2-7|TRBV5-5|many|NA
TGTGCCAGCAGCTCACGCGACGAGGACTACTACGAGCAGTACTTC
CASSSRDEDYYEQYF
>TRBJ1-5|TRBV6-1|many|TRBD1
TGTGCCAGGCGACATCGGGACAGGGGGCGCGGCAATCAGCCCCAGCATTTT
CARRHRDRGRGNQPQHF
>TRBJ2-5|TRBV7-2|NA|NA
TGTGCCAGCACCGCGTCGGGGCAGGGCGGTATAGAGACCCAGTACTTC
CASTASGQGGIETQYF
>TRBJ2-7|TRBV10-3|many|NA
TGTGCCATCAGGGGCGGCCACCTGCCCTACGAGCAGTACTTC
CAIRGGHLPYEQYF
>TRBJ1-1|TRBV6-2/TRBV6-3|many|NA
TGTGCCAGCAGAAGCGGAGGGCCTCCTCTGAAAAACACTGAAGCTTTCTTT
CASRSGGPPLKNTEAFF
>TRBJ1-2|TRBV30|many|TRBD1
TGTGCCTGGAGTCGGAAGGGGGCCAACTATGGCTACACCTTC
CAWSRKGANYGYTF
>TRBJ2-3|TRBV20-1|many|NA
TGCAGTGCTAAGGCGGGTAGCACAGATACGCAGTATTTT
CSAKAGSTDTQYF
>TRBJ1-2|TRBV10-3|many|NA
TGTGCCATCTCAGAGGTCCAGGCGGACTTTAATGGCTACACCTTC
CAISEVQADFNGYTF
>TRBJ2-1|TRBV5-5|NA|NA
TGTGCCAGCAGCACCCTAGGACAGATTCCCAACAATGAGCAGTTCTTC
CASSTLGQIPNNEQFF
>TRBJ2-5|TRBV2|once|NA
TGTGCCAGCAGCCGGGGGTCCCTCCAAGAGACCCAGTACTTC
CASSRGSLQETQYF
>TRBJ2-7|TRBV7-2|many|TRBD2
TGTGCCAGCAGCGTGACTAGCGGGAGCTACGAGCAGTACTTC
CASSVTSGSYEQYF
>TRBJ2-4|TRBV12-3/TRBV12-4|many|NA
TGTGCCAGCCTGAGGAGGGGGGCCTTAAACATTCAGTACTTC
CASLRRGALNIQYF
>TRBJ2-2|TRBV2|many|NA
TGTGCCAGCAGTAATTCTGGGCAGGGCACCGGGGAGCTGTTTTTT
CASSNSGQGTGELFF
>TRBJ2-4|TRBV3-1|few|NA
TGTGCCAGCAGCCAAAATTCGGACAGCAAAAACATTCAGTACTTC
CASSQNSDSKNIQYF
>TRBJ1-2|TRBV7-8|many|NA
TGTGCCAGCAGCGGCACACTAGGGGAAATCTCTCGCTACACCTTC
CASSGTLGEISRYTF
>TRBJ2-3|TRBV6-2/TRBV6-3|few|TRBD2
TGTGCCAGCAGTTACTCAGGACTAGCGGCGGATACGCAGTATTTT
CASSYSGLAADTQYF
>TRBJ2-2|TRBV20-1|many|NA
TGCAGTGCTAGCGTTGGGCAGCGGCCCGGGGAGCTGTTTTTT
CSASVGQRPGELFF
>TRBJ2-5|TRBV20-1|many|NA
TGCAGTGCTGCCCGAGGTATCAAGGAGACCCAGTACTTC
CSAARGIKETQYF